A selection of T cell receptor beta chains follows, all from one sample in a study of blood T cell repertoires in COVID-19. Clones were sequenced by immunoSEQ multiplex PCR, and TCRdb holds only the in-frame ones, with some missing. This sample has under 200,000 clones, with roughly four fifths found just once. Sequencing was done on a sample of peripheral blood. These receptors all stem from a human donor with acute or convalescent COVID-19. The donor label of this sample is uncertain. The CDR3 runs from the conserved cysteine through the conserved F or W. The D gene is left open where the match is weak. Clone size appears in some rows only: once, few, many, or a class for an expanded clone.

14,NA,TRBV28,TRBJ2-1,NA,CASSFQRSYNEQFF,TGTGCCAGCAGTTTCCAGCGCTCCTACAATGAGCAGTTCTTC
13,TRBD1,TRBV5-6,TRBJ1-2,NA,CASSAGQSYGYTF,TGTGCCAGCAGCGCGGGACAGTCCTATGGCTACACCTTC
13,TRBD1,TRBV3-1/TRBV3-2,TRBJ1-1,few,CASSQDRGTEAFF,TGTGCCAGCAGCCAAGACAGGGGGACTGAAGCTTTCTTT
13,TRBD2,TRBV12-3/TRBV12-4,TRBJ2-7,NA,CASNSGSSYEQYF,TGTGCCAGCAACAGCGGGAGCTCCTACGAGCAGTACTTC
17,TRBD2,TRBV5-4,TRBJ2-1,NA,CASSLVASGSYYNEQFF,TGTGCCAGCAGCTTGGTGGCTAGCGGGAGCTATTACAATGAGCAGTTCTTC
14,NA,TRBV19,TRBJ2-3,NA,CATGTGGRTDTQYF,TGTGCCACCGGGACCGGGGGGCGCACAGATACGCAGTATTTT
15,NA,TRBV9,TRBJ2-7,NA,CASSVDWGPSYEQYF,TGTGCCAGCAGCGTAGATTGGGGGCCGTCCTACGAGCAGTACTTC
13,TRBD1,TRBV6-6,TRBJ2-5,NA,CASSFRGQETQYF,TGTGCCAGCAGTTTCAGGGGGCAAGAGACCCAGTACTTC
12,NA,TRBV7-9,TRBJ1-2,NA,CASSLLGEGTTF,TGTGCCAGCAGCTTATTAGGGGAGGGAACCACCTTC
15,NA,TRBV18,TRBJ1-6,NA,CASSPQPQKNSPLHF,TGTGCCAGCTCGCCCCAACCACAGAAAAATTCACCCCTCCACTTT
16,NA,TRBV19,TRBJ2-7,few,CASSARATLGSYEQYF,TGTGCCAGTAGTGCCAGGGCCACACTGGGCTCCTACGAGCAGTACTTC
15,TRBD2,TRBV4-2,TRBJ2-1,NA,CASSQIAGGTNEQFF,TGTGCCAGCAGCCAAATAGCGGGGGGAACAAATGAGCAGTTCTTC
15,TRBD2,TRBV10-1,TRBJ2-7,NA,CASSEPGTRSYEQYF,TGCGCCAGCAGTGAACCCGGGACTAGGTCGTACGAGCAGTACTTC
15,TRBD1,TRBV11-2,TRBJ2-2,NA,CASSLRTGDTGELFF,TGTGCCAGCAGCTTAAGGACAGGGGACACCGGGGAGCTGTTTTTT
14,NA,TRBV5-1,TRBJ2-7,NA,CASSLGDFGYEQYF,TGCGCCAGCAGCTTAGGGGACTTCGGGTACGAGCAGTACTTC
18,TRBD1,TRBV5-1,TRBJ1-2,NA,CASSLRADPGQTNYGYTF,TGCGCCAGCAGCTTGAGAGCTGACCCGGGACAGACTAACTATGGCTACACCTTC
15,TRBD2,TRBV25-1,TRBJ2-7,NA,CASSIAGESSYEQYF,TGTGCCAGCTCAATAGCGGGAGAGTCCTCCTACGAGCAGTACTTC
16,TRBD2,TRBV4-1,TRBJ2-1,NA,CASSQGRGGRYNEQFF,TGCGCCAGCAGCCAAGGGCGGGGGGGCCGATACAATGAGCAGTTCTTC
17,TRBD2,TRBV5-1,TRBJ2-7,NA,CASSLAGRAGAVNEQYF,TGCGCCAGCAGCTTGGCCGGGAGGGCGGGAGCGGTAAACGAGCAGTACTTC
16,TRBD2,TRBV5-4,TRBJ2-1,NA,CASSLAGGASYNEQFF,TGTGCCAGCAGCTTGGCCGGGGGGGCCTCCTACAATGAGCAGTTCTTC
17,NA,TRBV6-2/TRBV6-3,TRBJ2-3,few,CASSYSGPRRPTDTQYF,TGTGCCAGCAGTTACTCGGGGCCACGTCGACCCACAGATACGCAGTATTTT
13,TRBD2,TRBV30,TRBJ2-3,NA,CAYEVAGADTQYF,TGTGCCTACGAAGTAGCGGGAGCTGATACGCAGTATTTT
16,TRBD2,TRBV4-2,TRBJ2-1,NA,CASSQDLSGGADEQFF,TGTGCCAGCAGCCAAGATCTTAGCGGGGGGGCGGATGAGCAGTTCTTC
16,NA,TRBV5-8,TRBJ2-3,NA,CASSLAVGGPTDTQYF,TGTGCCAGCAGCTTGGCCGTCGGGGGACCCACAGATACGCAGTATTTT
17,NA,TRBV5-5,TRBJ1-5,NA,CASSLGQEPRDDQPQHF,TGTGCCAGCAGCTTGGGACAGGAACCCCGGGATGATCAGCCCCAGCATTTT
14,NA,TRBV5-1,TRBJ2-1,NA,CASSLEGGYNEQFF,TGCGCCAGCAGTTTGGAAGGCGGCTACAATGAGCAGTTCTTC
13,TRBD1,TRBV6-5,TRBJ1-2,NA,CASSTSGGSIYTF,TGTGCCAGCAGTACCTCAGGGGGCTCGATCTACACCTTC
13,NA,TRBV16,TRBJ2-5,NA,CASSQYREETQYF,TGTGCCAGCAGCCAATACAGGGAAGAGACCCAGTACTTC
13,NA,TRBV27,TRBJ1-1,NA,CASSLFRNTEAFF,TGTGCCAGCAGTTTATTCAGGAACACTGAAGCTTTCTTT
15,TRBD2,TRBV15,TRBJ2-1,NA,CATRVAGTSYNEQFF,TGTGCCACCAGAGTAGCGGGGACTTCCTACAATGAGCAGTTCTTC
14,TRBD1,TRBV5-1,TRBJ1-3,NA,CASSQEDRGNTIYF,TGCGCCAGCAGCCAAGAGGACAGGGGAAACACCATATATTTT
15,TRBD2,TRBV7-3,TRBJ2-2,NA,CASSSTSDRTGELFF,TGTGCCAGCAGCTCGACTAGCGACCGTACCGGGGAGCTGTTTTTT
16,NA,TRBV11-3,TRBJ2-7,few,CASSLLVSRGSYEQYF,TGTGCCAGCAGCTTACTGGTTAGCAGGGGATCCTACGAGCAGTACTTC
15,TRBD2,TRBV10-3,TRBJ2-3,NA,CAISGILAGGDTQYF,TGTGCCATCAGTGGGATTTTAGCGGGAGGGGATACGCAGTATTTT
14,NA,TRBV7-9,TRBJ2-1,NA,CASSLTSPSNEQFF,TGTGCCAGCAGCTTAACTAGCCCCTCCAATGAGCAGTTCTTC
17,TRBD2,TRBV2,TRBJ2-1,NA,CASLGSWEGQSYNEQFF,TGTGCCAGCCTGGGCAGTTGGGAGGGCCAATCCTACAATGAGCAGTTCTTC
13,NA,TRBV10-2,TRBJ1-2,NA,CASSENRDYGYTF,TGCGCCAGCAGTGAAAACAGGGACTATGGCTACACCTTC
15,TRBD2,TRBV5-1,TRBJ2-1,NA,CASSSLAGDYNEQFF,TGCGCCAGCAGCTCGCTAGCGGGAGATTACAATGAGCAGTTCTTC
16,NA,TRBV28,TRBJ1-2,NA,CASSLSGAGLGSGYTF,TGTGCCAGCAGTTTAAGTGGGGCAGGGCTGGGTTCCGGCTACACCTTC
16,NA,TRBV30,TRBJ1-5,NA,CAWTNPRQGTNQPQHF,TGTGCCTGGACAAACCCGAGGCAGGGTACCAATCAGCCCCAGCATTTT
11,NA,TRBV6-1,TRBJ2-7,NA,CASSDQNEQYF,TGTGCCAGCAGTGACCAGAACGAGCAGTACTTC
16,TRBD2,TRBV9,TRBJ2-5,NA,CASSVGSGGAAETQYF,TGTGCCAGCAGCGTAGGGAGCGGGGGGGCCGCGGAGACCCAGTACTTC
16,TRBD1,TRBV7-8,TRBJ1-1,NA,CASSLATGTGVTEAFF,TGTGCCAGCAGCTTAGCGACCGGGACAGGGGTCACTGAAGCTTTCTTT
14,NA,TRBV27,TRBJ1-2,NA,CASSLGTGNYGYTF,TGTGCCAGCAGTTTAGGAACAGGGAACTATGGCTACACCTTC
14,NA,TRBV6-5,TRBJ1-6,NA,CASSDRWTTSPLHF,TGTGCCAGCAGCGACAGGTGGACCACTTCACCCCTCCACTTT
18,TRBD2,TRBV30,TRBJ2-2,NA,CAYLRGGDFLSNTGELFF,TGTGCCTACCTCCGGGGAGGGGACTTCCTGTCGAACACCGGGGAGCTGTTTTTT
12,NA,TRBV7-2,TRBJ1-2,NA,CASSPGQYGYTF,TGTGCCAGCAGCCCCGGACAGTATGGCTACACCTTC
14,NA,TRBV7-9,TRBJ1-2,NA,CASSLALAGSGYTF,TGTGCCAGCAGCTTAGCGCTGGCAGGGTCTGGCTACACCTTC